This T cell receptor (beta chain) was obtained from a study of T-cell reconstitution after alpha-beta-depleted transplantation in children. Regarding the study as a whole: A year had passed since transplant, and T-cell counts and diversity by then came mostly from newly produced T cells.

For this clonotype: Antigen unknown.

CDR1 DFQATT and CDR2 SNEGSKA come from the germline V gene (reference sequence). The length of the CDR3 is 14 residues. The ends lost 6 bases at V and 1 base at J; junction bases unmatched: 8. Using unique molecular identifiers, the investigators prepared the TCRbeta library. One entry per CDR3 protein results from TCRdb running MiXCR on the PCR reads. The sample has roughly 400,000 distinct CDR3 sequences, roughly 43% seen once. This sequence was found in a girl between 2 and 10 years old with aplastic anemia, due to receive a stem cell transplant. This specimen consisted of PBMCs, obtained before TCRalphabeta/CD19-depleted stem cell transplant. The rearrangement joins TRBV20-1 to TRBJ2-7; 8 bases agree with TRBD1. The CDR3 sequence is CSADLQGESYEQYF. CDR3 in DNA: TGCAGTGCCGACCTACAGGGGGAATCCTACGAGCAGTACTTC.